This T cell receptor beta chain was observed in a study of early T cells in non-severe SARS-CoV-2 infection. TCRdb processed the 5' RACE reads anew with MiXCR; each CDR3 protein has one entry. The sample records roughly 45,000 distinct CDR3 sequences, about 12% being singletons. This clonotype was picked up a small number of times. The V gene lost 5 bases and the J gene lost 1 base, with 15 bases spanning the gap. This CDR3 comprises 15 residues. The germline V gene has CDR1 SGHVS and CDR2 FQNEAQ. Material for sequencing was whole blood. The TCR comes from an adult who was a healthcare worker with PCR-confirmed SARS-CoV-2 infection or an uninfected control (not recorded which). The chain links TRBV7-8 to TRBJ2-7; D is perhaps TRBD1 (5 bases). The CDR3 region is CASSLSMGLSYEQYF. The DNA of the CDR3 is TGTGCCAGCAGCCTCTCCATGGGGCTATCCTACGAGCAGTACTTC.